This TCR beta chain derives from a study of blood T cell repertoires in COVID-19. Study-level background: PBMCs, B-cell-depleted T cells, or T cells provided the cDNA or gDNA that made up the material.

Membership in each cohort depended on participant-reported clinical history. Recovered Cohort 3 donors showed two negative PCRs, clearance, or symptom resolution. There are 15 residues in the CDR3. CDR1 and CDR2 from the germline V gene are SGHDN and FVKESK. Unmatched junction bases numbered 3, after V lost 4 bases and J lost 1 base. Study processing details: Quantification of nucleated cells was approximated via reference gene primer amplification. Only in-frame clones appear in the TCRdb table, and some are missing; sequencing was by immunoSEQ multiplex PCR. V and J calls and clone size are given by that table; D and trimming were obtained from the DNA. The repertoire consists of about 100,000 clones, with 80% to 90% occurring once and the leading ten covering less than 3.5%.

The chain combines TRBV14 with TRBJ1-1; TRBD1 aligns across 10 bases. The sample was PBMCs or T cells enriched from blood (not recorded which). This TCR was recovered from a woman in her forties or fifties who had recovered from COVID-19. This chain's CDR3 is CASSRQGAGNTEAFF. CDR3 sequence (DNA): TGTGCCAGCAGCCGACAGGGGGCGGGGAACACTGAAGCTTTCTTT.